This TCR beta chain is drawn from a study of CD4+ T cells in melanoma. On this clone itself: The target antigen is unknown.

Study-wide results and caveats: Neoantigen-specific CD4+ T cells in melanoma reportedly had diverse differentiation states.

The CDR3 is made up of 15 amino acids. Profiled with immunoSEQ multiplex PCR; TCRdb holds only in-frame clones, not every one. The table lists about 13,000 clones, over 60% of them singletons. This TCR was recovered from a human donor with melanoma. Specimen: cells from a culture (not recorded whether cultured in vitro). The V call is TRBV21-1, the J call TRBJ1-2; the table assigns TRBD1, which was not confirmed against the DNA. TRBV21-1 is marked as a pseudogene. The DNA of the CDR3 is TGTGCCAGCAGCAAATCTAGCCAGGGGGCCCGGGGCTACACCTTC. This translates into CASSKSSQGARGYTF.